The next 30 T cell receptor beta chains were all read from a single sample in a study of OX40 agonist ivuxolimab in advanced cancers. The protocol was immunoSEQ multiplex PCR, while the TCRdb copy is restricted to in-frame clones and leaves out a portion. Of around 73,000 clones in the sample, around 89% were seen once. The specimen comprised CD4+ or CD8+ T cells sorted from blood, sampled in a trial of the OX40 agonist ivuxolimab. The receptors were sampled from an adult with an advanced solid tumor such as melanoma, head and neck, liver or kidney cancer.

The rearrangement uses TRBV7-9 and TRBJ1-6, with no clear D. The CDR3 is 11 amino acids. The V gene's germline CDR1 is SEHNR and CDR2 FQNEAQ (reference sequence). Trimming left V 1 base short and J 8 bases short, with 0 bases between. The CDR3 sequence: CASSLDSPLHF. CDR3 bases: TGTGCCAGCAGCTTAGATTCACCCCTCCACTTT. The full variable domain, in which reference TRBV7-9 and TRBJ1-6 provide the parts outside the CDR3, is DTGVSQNPRHKITKRGQNVTFRCDPISEHNRLYWYRQTLGQGPEFLTYFQNEAQLEKSRLLSDRFSAERPKGSFSTLEIQRTEQGDSAMYLCASSLDSPLHFGNGTRLTVT.

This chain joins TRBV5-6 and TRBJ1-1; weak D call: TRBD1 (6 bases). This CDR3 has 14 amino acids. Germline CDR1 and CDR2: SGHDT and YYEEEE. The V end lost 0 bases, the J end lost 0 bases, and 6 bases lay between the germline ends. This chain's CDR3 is CASSLGQVNTEAFF. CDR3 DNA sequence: TGTGCCAGCAGCTTGGGACAGGTGAACACTGAAGCTTTCTTT. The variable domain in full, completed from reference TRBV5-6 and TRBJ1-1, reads DAGVTQSPTHLIKTRGQQVTLRCSPKSGHDTVSWYQQALGQGPQFIFQYYEEEERQRGNFPDRFSGHQFPNYSSELNVNALLLGDSALYLCASSLGQVNTEAFFGQGTRLTVV.

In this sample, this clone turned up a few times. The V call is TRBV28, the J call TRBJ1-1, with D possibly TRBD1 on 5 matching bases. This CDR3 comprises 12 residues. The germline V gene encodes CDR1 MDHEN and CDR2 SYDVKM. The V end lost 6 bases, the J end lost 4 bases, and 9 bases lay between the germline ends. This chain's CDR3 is CASREGPTEAFF. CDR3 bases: TGTGCCAGCAGGGAGGGGCCCACTGAAGCTTTCTTT.

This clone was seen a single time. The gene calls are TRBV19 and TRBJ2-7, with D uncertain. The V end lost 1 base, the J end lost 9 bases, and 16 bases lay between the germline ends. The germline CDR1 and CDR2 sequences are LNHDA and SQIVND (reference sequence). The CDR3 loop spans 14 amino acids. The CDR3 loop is CASSIGPPSLGQYF. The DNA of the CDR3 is TGTGCCAGTAGTATAGGACCACCATCCTTGGGGCAGTACTTC.

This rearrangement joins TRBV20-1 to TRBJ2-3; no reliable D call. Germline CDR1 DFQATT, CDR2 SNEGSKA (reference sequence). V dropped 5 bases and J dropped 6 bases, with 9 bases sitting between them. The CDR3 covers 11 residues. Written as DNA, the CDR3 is TGCAGTGCTCTACGGCCGGATACGCAGTATTTT. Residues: CSALRPDTQYF.

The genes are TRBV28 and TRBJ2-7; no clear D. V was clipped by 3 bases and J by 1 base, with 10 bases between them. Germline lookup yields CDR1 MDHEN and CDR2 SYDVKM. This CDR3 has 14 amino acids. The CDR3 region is CASSFEVSSYEQYF. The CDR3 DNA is TGTGCCAGCAGTTTTGAGGTTAGTTCCTACGAGCAGTACTTC.

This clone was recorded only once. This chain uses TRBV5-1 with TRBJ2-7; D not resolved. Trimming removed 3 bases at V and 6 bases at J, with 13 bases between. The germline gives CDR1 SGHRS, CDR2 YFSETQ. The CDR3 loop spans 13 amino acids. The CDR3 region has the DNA TGCGCCAGCAGCTCCTACCTGGGTTCCGAGCAGTACTTC. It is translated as CASSSYLGSEQYF.

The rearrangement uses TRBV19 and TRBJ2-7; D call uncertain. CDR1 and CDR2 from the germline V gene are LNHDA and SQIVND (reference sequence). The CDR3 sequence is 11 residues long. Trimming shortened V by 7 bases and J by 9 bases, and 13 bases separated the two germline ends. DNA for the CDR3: TGTGCCAGTATAGGGAAATCGGGGCAGTACTTC. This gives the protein CASIGKSGQYF.

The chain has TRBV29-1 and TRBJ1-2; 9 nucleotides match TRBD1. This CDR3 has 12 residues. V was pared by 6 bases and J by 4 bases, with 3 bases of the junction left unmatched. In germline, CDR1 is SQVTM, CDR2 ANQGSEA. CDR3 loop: CSVGQGIYGYTF. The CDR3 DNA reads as TGCAGCGTGGGACAGGGAATCTATGGCTACACCTTC.

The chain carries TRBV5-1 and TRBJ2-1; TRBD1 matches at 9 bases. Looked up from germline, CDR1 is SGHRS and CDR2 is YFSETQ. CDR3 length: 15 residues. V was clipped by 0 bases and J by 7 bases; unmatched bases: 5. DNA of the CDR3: TGCGCCAGCAGCTTGGGGGACAGGGACCGAAATGAGCAGTTCTTC. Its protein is CASSLGDRDRNEQFF.

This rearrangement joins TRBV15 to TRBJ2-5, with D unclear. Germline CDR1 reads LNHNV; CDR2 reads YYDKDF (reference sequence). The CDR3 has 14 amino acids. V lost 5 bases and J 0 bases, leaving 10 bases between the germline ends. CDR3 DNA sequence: TGTGCCACCAGCCAAAGCGTAAACCAAGAGACCCAGTACTTC. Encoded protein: CATSQSVNQETQYF. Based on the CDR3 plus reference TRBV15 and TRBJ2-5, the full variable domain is DAMVIQNPRYQVTQFGKPVTLSCSQTLNHNVMYWYQQKSSQAPKLLFHYYDKDFNNEADTPDNFQSRRPNTSFCFLDIRSPGLGDTAMYLCATSQSVNQETQYFGPGTRLLVL.

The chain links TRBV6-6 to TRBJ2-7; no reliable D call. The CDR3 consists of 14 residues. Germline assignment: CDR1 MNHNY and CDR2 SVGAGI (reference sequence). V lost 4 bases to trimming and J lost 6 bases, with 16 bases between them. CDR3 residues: CASSCLLPGCEQYF. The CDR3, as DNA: TGTGCCAGCAGTTGCCTGCTCCCCGGTTGCGAGCAGTACTTC.

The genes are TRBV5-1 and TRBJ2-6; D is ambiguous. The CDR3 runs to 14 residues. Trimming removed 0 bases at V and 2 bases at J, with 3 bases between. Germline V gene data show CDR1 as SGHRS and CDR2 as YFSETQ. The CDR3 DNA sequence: TGCGCCAGCAGCTTGGCCCCTGGGGCCAACGTCCTGACTTTC. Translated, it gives CASSLAPGANVLTF.

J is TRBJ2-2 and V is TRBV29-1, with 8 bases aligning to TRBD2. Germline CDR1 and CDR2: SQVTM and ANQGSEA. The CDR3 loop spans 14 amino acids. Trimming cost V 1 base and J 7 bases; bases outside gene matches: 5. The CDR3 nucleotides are TGCAGCGTTGAAGGGGCGGGGGGTATCGGGGAGCTGTTTTTT. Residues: CSVEGAGGIGELFF.

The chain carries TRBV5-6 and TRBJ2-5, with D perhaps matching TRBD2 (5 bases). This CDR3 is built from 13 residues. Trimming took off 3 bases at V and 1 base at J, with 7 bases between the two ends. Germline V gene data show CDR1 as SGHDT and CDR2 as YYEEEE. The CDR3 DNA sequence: TGTGCCAGCAGCTCGGACTTCCAAGAGACCCAGTACTTC. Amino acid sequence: CASSSDFQETQYF.

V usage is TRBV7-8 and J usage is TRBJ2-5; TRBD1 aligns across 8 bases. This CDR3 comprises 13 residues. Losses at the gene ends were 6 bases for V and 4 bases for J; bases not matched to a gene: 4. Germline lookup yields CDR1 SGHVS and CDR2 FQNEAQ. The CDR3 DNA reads TGTGCCAGCAGTCGACAGGGGCGAGAGACCCAGTACTTC. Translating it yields CASSRQGRETQYF.

The CDR3 reads CASSPAAGGWETQYF. CDR3 nucleotides: TGTGCCAGCAGCCCAGCGGCGGGAGGGTGGGAGACCCAGTACTTC. The gene calls are TRBV5-4 and TRBJ2-5, with 9 bases lining up with TRBD2. Losses at the gene ends were 4 bases for V and 5 bases for J; bases not matched to a gene: 9. The CDR3 contains 15 residues. Germline V CDR1 and CDR2: SGHNT, YYREEE (reference sequence).

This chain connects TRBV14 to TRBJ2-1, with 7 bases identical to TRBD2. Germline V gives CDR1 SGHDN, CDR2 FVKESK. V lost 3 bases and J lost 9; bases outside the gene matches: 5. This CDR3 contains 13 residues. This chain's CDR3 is CASSQSPSGEQFF. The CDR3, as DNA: TGTGCCAGCAGCCAGTCCCCTAGCGGTGAGCAGTTCTTC. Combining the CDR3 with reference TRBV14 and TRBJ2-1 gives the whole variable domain EAGVTQFPSHSVIEKGQTVTLRCDPISGHDNLYWYRRVMGKEIKFLLHFVKESKQDESGMPNNRFLAERTGGTYSTLKVQPAELEDSGVYFCASSQSPSGEQFFGPGTRLTVL.

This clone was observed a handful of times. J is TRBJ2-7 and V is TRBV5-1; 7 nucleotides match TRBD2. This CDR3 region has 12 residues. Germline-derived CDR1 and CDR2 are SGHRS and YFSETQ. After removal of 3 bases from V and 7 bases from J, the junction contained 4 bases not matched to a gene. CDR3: CASSSLGGEQYF. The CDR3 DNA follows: TGCGCCAGCAGCTCCCTGGGGGGGGAGCAGTACTTC. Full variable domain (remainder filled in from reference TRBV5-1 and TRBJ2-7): KAGVTQTPRYLIKTRGQQVTLSCSPISGHRSVSWYQQTPGQGLQFLFEYFSETQRNKGNFPGRFSGRQFSNSRSEMNVSTLELGDSALYLCASSSLGGEQYFGPGTRLTVT.

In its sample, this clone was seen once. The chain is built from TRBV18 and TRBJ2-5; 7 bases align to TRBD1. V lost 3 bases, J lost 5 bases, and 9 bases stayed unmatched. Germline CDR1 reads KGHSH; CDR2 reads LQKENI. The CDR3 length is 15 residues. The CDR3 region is CASSPRDSRGETQYF. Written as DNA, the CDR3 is TGTGCCAGCTCACCCCGGGACAGCAGGGGTGAGACCCAGTACTTC.

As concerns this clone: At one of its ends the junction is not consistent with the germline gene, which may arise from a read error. The CDR3, as DNA: TGTGTCACCAGCAGGGACAGGGGGAACTACGGGCAGTACTTC. This sequence encodes CVTSRDRGNYGQYF. The rearrangement uses TRBV15 and TRBJ2-7, with TRBD1 identical over 11 bases. CDR3 length equals 14 residues. Germline V gene data show CDR1 as LNHNV and CDR2 as YYDKDF (reference sequence). The full variable domain, rest sourced from reference TRBV15 and TRBJ2-7, is DAMVIQNPRYQVTQFGKPVTLSCSQTLNHNVMYWYQQKSSQAPKLLFHYYDKDFNNEADTPDNFQSRRPNTSFCFLDIRSPGLGDTAMYLCVTSRDRGNYGQYFGPGTRLTVT.

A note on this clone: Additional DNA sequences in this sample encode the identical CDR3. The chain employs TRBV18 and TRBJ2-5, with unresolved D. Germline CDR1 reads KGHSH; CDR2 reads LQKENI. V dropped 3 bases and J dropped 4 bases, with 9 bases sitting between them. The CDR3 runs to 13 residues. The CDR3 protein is CASSPRGGETQYF. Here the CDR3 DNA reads TGTGCCAGCTCACCCCGAGGTGGAGAGACCCAGTACTTC.

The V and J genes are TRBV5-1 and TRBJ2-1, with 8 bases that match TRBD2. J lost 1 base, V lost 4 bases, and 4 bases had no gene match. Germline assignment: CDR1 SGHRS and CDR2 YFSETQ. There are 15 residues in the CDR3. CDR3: CASSDLAGSYNEQFF. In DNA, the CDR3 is TGCGCCAGCAGCGACCTAGCGGGTTCCTACAATGAGCAGTTCTTC. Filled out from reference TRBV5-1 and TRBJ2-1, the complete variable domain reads KAGVTQTPRYLIKTRGQQVTLSCSPISGHRSVSWYQQTPGQGLQFLFEYFSETQRNKGNFPGRFSGRQFSNSRSEMNVSTLELGDSALYLCASSDLAGSYNEQFFGPGTRLTVL.

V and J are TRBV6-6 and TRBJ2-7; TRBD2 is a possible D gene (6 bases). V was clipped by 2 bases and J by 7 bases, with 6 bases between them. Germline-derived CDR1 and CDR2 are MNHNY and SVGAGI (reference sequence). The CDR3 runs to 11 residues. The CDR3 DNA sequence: TGTGCCAGCAGTTACGGGAGGGAGCAGTACTTC. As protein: CASSYGREQYF.

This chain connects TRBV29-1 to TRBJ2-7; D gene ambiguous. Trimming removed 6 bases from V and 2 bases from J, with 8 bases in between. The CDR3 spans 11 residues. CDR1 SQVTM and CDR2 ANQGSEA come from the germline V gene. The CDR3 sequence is CSVETTYEQYF. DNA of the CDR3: TGCAGCGTAGAAACAACCTACGAGCAGTACTTC.

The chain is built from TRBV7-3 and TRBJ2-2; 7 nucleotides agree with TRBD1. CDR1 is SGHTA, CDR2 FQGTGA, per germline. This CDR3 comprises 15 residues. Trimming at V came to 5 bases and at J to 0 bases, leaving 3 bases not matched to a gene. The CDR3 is CASSAQGSNTGELFF. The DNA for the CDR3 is TGTGCCAGCAGCGCACAGGGGTCGAACACCGGGGAGCTGTTTTTT.

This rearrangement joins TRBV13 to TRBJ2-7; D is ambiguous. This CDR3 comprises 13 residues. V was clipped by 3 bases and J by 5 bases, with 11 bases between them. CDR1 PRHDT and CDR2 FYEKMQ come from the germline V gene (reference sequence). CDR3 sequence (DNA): TGTGCCAGCAGCTTGCCCTCTGGCGACGAGCAGTACTTC. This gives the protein CASSLPSGDEQYF. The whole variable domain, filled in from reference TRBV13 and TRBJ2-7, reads AAGVIQSPRHLIKEKRETATLKCYPIPRHDTVYWYQQGPGQDPQFLISFYEKMQSDKGSIPDRFSAQQFSDYHSELNMSSLELGDSALYFCASSLPSGDEQYFGPGTRLTVT.

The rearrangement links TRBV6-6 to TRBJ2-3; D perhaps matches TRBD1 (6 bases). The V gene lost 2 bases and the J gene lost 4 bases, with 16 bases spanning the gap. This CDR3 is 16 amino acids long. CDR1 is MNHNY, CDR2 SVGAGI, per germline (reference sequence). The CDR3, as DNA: TGTGCCAGCAGTTACACCCCCGGCAGGGGTGCAGATACGCAGTATTTT. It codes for CASSYTPGRGADTQYF.

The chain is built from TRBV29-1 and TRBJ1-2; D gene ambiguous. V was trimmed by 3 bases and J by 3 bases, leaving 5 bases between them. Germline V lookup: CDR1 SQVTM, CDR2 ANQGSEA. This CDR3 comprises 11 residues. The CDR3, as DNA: TGCAGCGTTGATTCCCACTATGGCTACACCTTC. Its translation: CSVDSHYGYTF.

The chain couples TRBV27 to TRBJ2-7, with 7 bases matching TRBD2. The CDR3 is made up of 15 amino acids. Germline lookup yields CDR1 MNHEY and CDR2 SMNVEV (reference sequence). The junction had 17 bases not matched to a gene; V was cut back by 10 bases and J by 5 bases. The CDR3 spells CATLRRGVRGDEQYF. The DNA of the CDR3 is TGTGCCACCCTTCGACGGGGGGTACGGGGGGACGAGCAGTACTTC.